These 21 T cell receptor beta chains share one sample of origin, sequenced in a study of cytotoxic CD8 clonotypes in ibrutinib-treated CLL. Produced via immunoSEQ multiplex PCR; TCRdb's table is partial and in-frame only. This table holds just over 200,000 clones, 70% found once. The sequencing here drew on PBMCs, taken after 12 months of ibrutinib treatment. Receptors were obtained from a human donor with chronic lymphocytic leukemia.

This chain joins TRBV7-2 and TRBJ2-5, with 8 nucleotides matching TRBD2. J lost 2 bases, V lost 5 bases, and 10 bases had no gene match. The CDR3 extends over 16 amino acids. Per germline, CDR1 SGHTA and CDR2 FQGNSA. For the CDR3, the DNA is TGTGCCAGCAGCCGGTCCTCGGGGGGGCCACAAGAGACCCAGTACTTC. It specifies CASSRSSGGPQETQYF. Full variable domain (outside the CDR3, taken from reference TRBV7-2 and TRBJ2-5): GAGVSQSPSNKVTEKGKDVELRCDPISGHTALYWYRQSLGQGLEFLIYFQGNSAPDKSGLPSDRFSAERTGGSVSTLTIQRTQQEDSAVYLCASSRSSGGPQETQYFGPGTRLLVL.

The chain has TRBV5-8 and TRBJ2-3; 7 positions match TRBD2. The CDR3 length is 15 residues. The junction had 10 bases not matched to a gene; V was cut back by 4 bases and J by 5 bases. Germline loops: CDR1 SGHTS, CDR2 YDEGEE. CDR3 amino acids: CASSGTGLRGDTQYF. CDR3 DNA sequence: TGTGCCAGCAGCGGCACGGGACTACGGGGAGATACGCAGTATTTT.

The V gene is TRBV7-2, the J gene TRBJ1-2; TRBD1 matches 9 bases. From germline, CDR1 is SGHTA and CDR2 FQGNSA. The ends lost 6 bases at V and 4 bases at J; junction bases unmatched: 9. This CDR3 has 15 residues. The chain's CDR3 is CASSSRDRDGYGYTF. CDR3 coding DNA: TGTGCCAGCAGTAGCCGGGACAGGGACGGCTATGGCTACACCTTC.

The sample holds one count of this clone. The chain links TRBV18 to TRBJ2-7; weak D call: TRBD1 (6 bases). There are 13 residues in the CDR3. V was trimmed by 6 bases and J by 1 base, leaving 10 bases between them. Germline lookup yields CDR1 KGHSH and CDR2 LQKENI. CDR3 DNA: TGTGCCAGCTCGCTGGGACAATCCTACGAGCAGTACTTC. As protein: CASSLGQSYEQYF.

The chain employs TRBV25-1 and TRBJ2-1; 8 positions match TRBD1. The V gene end was trimmed by 8 bases and the J gene end by 5 bases; junction bases not matched to a gene: 8. Per germline, CDR1 MGHDK and CDR2 SYGVNS. CDR3 length: 14 amino acids. As DNA, the CDR3 is TGTGCCAGCTTTGGACAGGGCCGAAACAATGAGCAGTTCTTC. It specifies CASFGQGRNNEQFF.

V is TRBV7-8 and J is TRBJ1-2; tentatively, D is TRBD1 (5 bases). Trimming removed 2 bases from V and 3 bases from J, with 22 bases in between. The CDR3 has 18 amino acids. The germline V gene has CDR1 SGHVS and CDR2 FQNEAQ. The CDR3, as DNA: TGTGCCAGCAGCTTACGGGGGGAGGTCCTAAAAGGACACTATGGCTACACCTTC. It specifies CASSLRGEVLKGHYGYTF.

The DNA of the CDR3 is TGTGCCAGCAACCTTCCAGGACAGATGAACACTGAAGCTTTCTTT. It yields the protein CASNLPGQMNTEAFF. The genes are TRBV6-6 and TRBJ1-1, with D possibly matching TRBD1 (6 bases). Germline CDR1 MNHNY, CDR2 SVGAGI (reference sequence). Trimming removed 7 bases from V and 0 bases from J, with 15 bases in between. The CDR3 sequence is 15 residues long.

The V gene is TRBV27, the J gene TRBJ1-6; unclear D gene. Trimming removed 8 bases from V and 0 bases from J, with 20 bases in between. The CDR3 contains 18 residues. Germline assignment: CDR1 MNHEY and CDR2 SMNVEV (reference sequence). The CDR3 loop reads CASGFRVAASSYNSPLHF. The CDR3 DNA sequence: TGTGCCAGCGGGTTCCGAGTGGCAGCAAGCTCCTATAATTCACCCCTCCACTTT.

This chain uses TRBV2 with TRBJ2-1, with TRBD2 matching 8 bases. Germline CDR1 SNHLY, CDR2 FYNNEI. The CDR3 covers 15 residues. The J segment lost 8 bases and the V segment lost 6 bases, leaving 12 bases of the junction unmatched. CDR3 DNA: TGTGCCAGCAGCGCTGAGCGGGGGAAAAGACATGAGCAGTTCTTC. It specifies CASSAERGKRHEQFF.

A word on this clone: One end of the junction fails to match germline, which may point to a read error. The chain recombines TRBV28 with TRBJ1-1, with D possibly matching TRBD1 (6 bases). The CDR3 consists of 14 residues. CDR1 and CDR2 from the germline V gene are MDHEN and SYDVKM. The CDR3 here is CASSPDRMNSEAFF. CDR3 DNA sequence: TGTGCCAGCAGCCCAGACAGGATGAACTCTGAAGCTTTCTTT.

This chain uses TRBV11-1 with TRBJ1-4; D gene unclear. CDR3 length: 15 residues. Germline V gene sequence: CDR1 SGHAT, CDR2 FQDESV (reference sequence). V shed 5 bases and J shed 8 bases, with 18 bases lying between them. CDR3 in DNA: TGTGCCAGCAGCCCCTGGAGAGGAAACTACGAAAAACTGTTTTTT. The encoded protein is CASSPWRGNYEKLFF.

V is TRBV6-1 and J is TRBJ1-5, with TRBD1 matching 9 bases. CDR1 and CDR2 from the germline V gene are MNHNS and SASEGT. This CDR3 region has 16 residues. J gave up 1 base and V 5 bases, and 6 bases lay outside the gene matches. This CDR3 reads CASSKGQGRSNQPQHF. The CDR3 DNA sequence: TGTGCCAGCAGTAAAGGACAGGGGAGAAGCAATCAGCCCCAGCATTTT.

V gene TRBV18 combines with J gene TRBJ1-1; the D gene is possibly TRBD1 (6 bases). Trimming stripped 6 bases from V and 6 bases from J, with 17 bases between. The CDR3 covers 14 residues. In germline, CDR1 is KGHSH, CDR2 LQKENI. CDR3 in DNA: TGTGCCAGCTCCCGGGATCAGGGGTCCGCTGAAGCTTTCTTT. Protein: CASSRDQGSAEAFF. The whole variable domain, remainder taken from reference TRBV18 and TRBJ1-1, is NAGVMQNPRHLVRRRGQEARLRCSPMKGHSHVYWYRQLPEEGLKFMVYLQKENIIDESGMPKERFSAEFPKEGPSILRIQQVVRGDSAAYFCASSRDQGSAEAFFGQGTRLTVV.

The chain links TRBV21-1 to TRBJ2-7; the table's D call, TRBD2, has no DNA check behind it. TRBV21-1 is assigned pseudogene status. The CDR3 runs to 13 residues. CDR3 protein: CASSKGVAYEQYF. The CDR3 DNA sequence: TGTGCCAGCAGCAAGGGAGTTGCCTACGAGCAGTACTTC.

This clone occurred once. This chain uses TRBV29-1 with TRBJ2-3; D might be TRBD1 (5 bases). Trimming left V 6 bases short and J 3 bases short, with 16 bases between. Germline V lookup: CDR1 SQVTM, CDR2 ANQGSEA. The CDR3 consists of 14 residues. In nucleotides, the CDR3 is TGCAGCGTAGGGGCACCAGTCAAAACAGATACGCAGTATTTT. The encoded protein is CSVGAPVKTDTQYF.

This chain connects TRBV5-1 to TRBJ2-5; 13 bases map to TRBD2. The J call may be mistaken, given a closer DNA end match to TRBJ2-7. The germline V gene encodes CDR1 SGHRS and CDR2 YFSETQ. The CDR3 runs to 15 residues. The CDR3 region has the DNA TGCGCCAGCAGCTCCCGGACTAGCGGGAGTTACGAGCAGTACTTC. This translates into CASSSRTSGSYEQYF.

The chain uses TRBV4-1 and TRBJ1-1; the match to TRBD1 covers 7 bases. V trimming: 0 bases; J trimming: 4 bases; junction bases outside the gene matches: 8. The V gene's germline CDR1 is MGHRA and CDR2 YSYEKL. This CDR3 has 16 amino acids. The CDR3 loop is CASSQDPRGRGTEAFF. The CDR3 DNA reads as TGCGCCAGCAGCCAAGATCCGAGGGGGCGCGGCACTGAAGCTTTCTTT.

The chain uses TRBV15 and TRBJ2-1; 10 positions agree with TRBD2. J gave up 7 bases and V 0 bases, and 3 bases lay outside the gene matches. Germline V CDR1 and CDR2: LNHNV, YYDKDF (reference sequence). CDR3 size: 15 residues. The CDR3 DNA follows: TGTGCCACCAGCAGAGAAACTAGCGGGAAAAATGAGCAGTTCTTC. Amino acid sequence: CATSRETSGKNEQFF.

V usage is TRBV6-4 and J usage is TRBJ1-1; maybe TRBD1 (5 bases). CDR3 size: 13 residues. V was cut by 4 bases and J by 1 base, with 7 bases left in between. The germline V gene has CDR1 MRHNA and CDR2 SNTAGT. CDR3 region: CASSVRGNTEAFF. CDR3 DNA sequence: TGTGCCAGCAGTGTGAGGGGGAACACTGAAGCTTTCTTT.

The table lists this clone with a few counts. CDR3 bases: TGCGCCAGCAGCCAGGGTCAGAGTACGGCGAACGAGCAGTACTTC. It codes for CASSQGQSTANEQYF. The chain is built from TRBV4-3 and TRBJ2-7; D is unclear. The CDR3 has 15 amino acids. Trimming shortened V by 3 bases and J by 5 bases, and 17 bases separated the two germline ends. Germline assignment: CDR1 LGHNA and CDR2 YSLEER.

This clone is a singleton in its sample. This sequence joins TRBV11-2 and TRBJ1-2; tentatively, D is TRBD1 (5 bases). The CDR3 has 14 residues. Germline V gene sequence: CDR1 SGHAT, CDR2 FQNNGV. The ends were cut back, 4 bases at V and 2 bases at J, with 11 bases in the middle. CDR3 residues: CASSSGTENYGYTF. For the CDR3, the DNA is TGTGCCAGCAGCTCCGGGACGGAAAACTATGGCTACACCTTC.